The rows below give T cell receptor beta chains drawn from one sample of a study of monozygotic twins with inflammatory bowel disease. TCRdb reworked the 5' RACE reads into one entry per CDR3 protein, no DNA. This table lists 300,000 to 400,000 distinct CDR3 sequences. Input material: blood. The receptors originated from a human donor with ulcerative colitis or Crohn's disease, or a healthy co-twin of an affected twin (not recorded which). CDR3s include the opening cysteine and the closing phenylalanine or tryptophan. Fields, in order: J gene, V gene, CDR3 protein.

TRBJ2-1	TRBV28	CASVSGGYNEQFF
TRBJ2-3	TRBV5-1	CASSKTGTSITDTQYF
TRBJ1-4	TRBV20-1	CSARRDRWEKLFF
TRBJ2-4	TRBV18	CASSPPLTGGTRTLSLAKNIQYF
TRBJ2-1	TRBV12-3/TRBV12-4	CASTRQGQGNEQFF
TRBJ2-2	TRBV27	CASSLSRTGGMRELFF
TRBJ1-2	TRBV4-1	CASSQLAGYGYTF
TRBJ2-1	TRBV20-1	CSAIRAAGKNNEQFF
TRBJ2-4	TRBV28	CASSFLGPSGNIQYF
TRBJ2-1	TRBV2	CASSTQDSGGFSYNEQFF
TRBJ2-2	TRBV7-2	CASSLSATFPGELFF
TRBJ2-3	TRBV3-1	CASSHRGDTQYF
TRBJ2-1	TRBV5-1	CASSLPSYNEQFF
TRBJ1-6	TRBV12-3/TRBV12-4	CASSLMGNPYNSPLHF
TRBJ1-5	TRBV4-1	CASSQITWNQPQHF
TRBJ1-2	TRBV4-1	CASSQPMEGTYGYTF
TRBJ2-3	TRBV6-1	CASSERLAGVILGTDTQYF
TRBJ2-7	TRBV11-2	CASSLGWVEQYF
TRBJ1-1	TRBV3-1	CASSVWDRGTEAFF
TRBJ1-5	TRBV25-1	CASSEAGGINQPQHF
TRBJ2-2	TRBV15	CATSRDLLPGQGFFENTGELFF
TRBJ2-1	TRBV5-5	CASSLATHGGRQFF
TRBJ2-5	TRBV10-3	CAISLAGGQETQYF
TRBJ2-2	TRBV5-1	CASTERPDGGELFF
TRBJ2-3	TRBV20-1	CSARDLGATDTQYF
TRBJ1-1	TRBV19	CASSRVLDTEAFF
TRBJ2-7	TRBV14	CASSRALKPGQSYEQYF
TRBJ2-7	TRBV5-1	CASSLSPDRGDYEQYF
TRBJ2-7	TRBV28	CATSTGLFPYEQYF
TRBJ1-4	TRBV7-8	CASSLMVDRVEKLFF
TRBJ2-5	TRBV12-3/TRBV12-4	CASSVQRGDSETQYF
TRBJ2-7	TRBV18	CASSAETGAYEQYF
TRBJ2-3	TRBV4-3	CASSQDRSGKSHTQYF
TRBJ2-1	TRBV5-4	CASSSHPFNEQFF
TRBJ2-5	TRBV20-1	CSASGHSGGAETQYF
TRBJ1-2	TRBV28	CASSQRSGGYTF
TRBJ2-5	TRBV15	CATSRKTSSSQMYF
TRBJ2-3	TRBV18	CASSPVRRARSTDTQYF
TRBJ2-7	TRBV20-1	CSARAGTSGLYEQYF
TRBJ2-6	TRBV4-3	CASSPDRFSGANVLTF
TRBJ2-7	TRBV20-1	CSAYGLGSYEQYF
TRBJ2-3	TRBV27	CASSPWTSGRLGQGDTQYF
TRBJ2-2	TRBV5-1	CASSSYGTPFTGELFF
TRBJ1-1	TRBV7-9	CASSLAQTGGTEAFF
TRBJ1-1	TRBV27	CASSYGMNTEAFF
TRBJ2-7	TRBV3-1	CASSQDMGSYEQYF
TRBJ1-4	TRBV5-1	CASSLVGGSPEKLFF
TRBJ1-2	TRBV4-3	CASSQDVDANYGYTF